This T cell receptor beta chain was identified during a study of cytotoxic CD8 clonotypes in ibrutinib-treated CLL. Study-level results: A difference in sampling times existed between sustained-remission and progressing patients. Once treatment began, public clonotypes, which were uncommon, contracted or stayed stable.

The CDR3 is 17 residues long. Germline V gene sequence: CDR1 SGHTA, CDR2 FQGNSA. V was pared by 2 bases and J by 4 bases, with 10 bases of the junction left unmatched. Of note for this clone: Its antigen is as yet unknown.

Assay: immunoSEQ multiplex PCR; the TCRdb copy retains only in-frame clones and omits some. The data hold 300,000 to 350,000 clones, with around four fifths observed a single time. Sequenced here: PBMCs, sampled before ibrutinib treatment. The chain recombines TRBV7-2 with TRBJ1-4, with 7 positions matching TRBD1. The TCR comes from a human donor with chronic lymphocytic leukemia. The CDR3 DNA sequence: TGTGCCAGCAGCTTAAGCCGTGGACAGGCACTTAATGAAAAACTGTTTTTT. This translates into CASSLSRGQALNEKLFF.